This record covers a single T cell receptor (beta chain). Its cognate antigen is unknown. The record originates from a study of blood T cells in healthy people across ages. Findings of the study overall: What prevented conclusive comparison of naive and antigen-experienced cells was that PBMCs were unsorted.

The use of a sample-barcoded 5' primer and a J-beta primer mix characterized a second PCR of about 6 to 11 cycles. MiXCR, run by TCRdb on the 5' RACE reads, gives a single entry per CDR3 protein. This table holds more than 900,000 distinct CDR3 sequences, roughly 24% found once. The length of the CDR3 is 14 residues. Trimming removed 4 bases from V and 5 bases from J, with 13 bases in between. Germline CDR1 reads SGHDN; CDR2 reads FVKESK. This sample was shared with a second study, whose subject was T cells of mothers and their children. That publication notes: Both sample barcodes and 2-4 random nucleotides came from the M1S primer of the second PCR.

The rearrangement links TRBV14 to TRBJ2-3; a weak D match, TRBD2 (6 bases). Sequenced sample: blood. This clonotype was sampled from a girl aged 2 to 10 in good health. The CDR3 protein is CASSPRGGVDTQYF. The CDR3 bases are TGTGCCAGCAGCCCCCGGGGCGGGGTAGATACGCAGTATTTT.